Below, 21 T cell receptor beta chains from the same sample are listed, as sequenced in a study of cytomegalovirus exposure and HLA in healthy donors. It was with 60 Vbeta and 13 Jbeta primers that the PCR ran. Clones were read by immunoSEQ multiplex PCR, and TCRdb kept only the in-frame ones, dropping some. The table includes about 190,000 clones, 70% to 75% detected once. Sample: PBMCs. Source of these receptors: a man aged 25 to 45 in good health and CMV-seropositive.

This chain connects TRBV9 to TRBJ2-7; TRBD1 might be the D (5 bases). CDR1 is SGDLS and CDR2 is YYNGEE in the germline V gene. This CDR3 is 15 amino acids long. V shed 4 bases and J shed 6 bases, with 20 bases lying between them. The CDR3 loop is CASSPPGPKGVEQYF. For the CDR3, the DNA is TGTGCCAGCAGCCCCCCGGGTCCCAAAGGGGTCGAGCAGTACTTC.

V usage is TRBV23-1 and J usage is TRBJ1-2; D might be TRBD1 (6 bases). TRBV23-1 is known as an ORF, though its function is uncertain. The CDR3 sequence is 15 residues long. V dropped 3 bases and J dropped 5 bases, with 16 bases sitting between them. CDR3 region: CASSHEEGGLYGYTF. The CDR3 DNA is TGCGCCAGCAGTCACGAGGAGGGGGGGTTATATGGCTACACCTTC.

CDR3 in amino acids: CASIGGSSYNEQFF. The CDR3 nucleotides are TGTGCCAGCATTGGGGGGAGCTCCTACAATGAGCAGTTCTTC. The rearrangement uses TRBV28 and TRBJ2-1, with a weak D call TRBD2 (6 bases). Trimming shortened V by 7 bases and J by 0 bases, and 10 bases separated the two germline ends. The CDR3 has 14 residues. CDR1 MDHEN and CDR2 SYDVKM come from the germline V gene.

The V gene is TRBV14, the J gene TRBJ1-2, with TRBD1 matching 7 bases. The CDR3 contains 13 residues. Germline V CDR1 and CDR2: SGHDN, FVKESK. V shed 7 bases, J shed 8 bases, and the junction held 10 bases outside the gene matches. This chain's CDR3 is CASTPQGTLGYTF. Here the CDR3 DNA reads TGTGCCAGCACTCCACAGGGGACTTTGGGCTACACCTTC.

The gene calls are TRBV19 and TRBJ1-5; 12 nucleotides agree with TRBD1. The CDR3 is made up of 15 amino acids. Germline V lookup: CDR1 LNHDA, CDR2 SQIVND (reference sequence). V shed 9 bases, J shed 7 bases, and the junction held 10 bases outside the gene matches. The CDR3 sequence is CASGPGQGARQPQHF. The CDR3 bases are TGTGCCAGCGGACCGGGACAGGGGGCACGGCAGCCCCAGCATTTT.

This sequence joins TRBV28 and TRBJ2-7; 14 bases line up with TRBD2. Germline V gene data show CDR1 as MDHEN and CDR2 as SYDVKM. This CDR3 is built from 16 residues. The trim removed 5 bases at V and 5 bases at J, leaving 8 bases unmatched. This chain's CDR3 is CASSPGTSGSRNEQYF. The CDR3 DNA is TGTGCCAGCAGTCCAGGGACTAGCGGGAGTCGAAACGAGCAGTACTTC. Complete variable domain (other parts from reference TRBV28 and TRBJ2-7): DVKVTQSSRYLVKRTGEKVFLECVQDMDHENMFWYRQDPGLGLRLIYFSYDVKMKEKGDIPEGYSVSREKKERFSLILESASTNQTSMYLCASSPGTSGSRNEQYFGPGTRLTVT.

The chain links TRBV28 to TRBJ2-2, with 11 bases lining up with TRBD1. The CDR3 consists of 16 residues. Per the germline V gene, CDR1 is MDHEN and CDR2 is SYDVKM. V lost 3 bases and J lost 5; bases outside the gene matches: 5. CDR3 sequence: CASSFRDRGYTGELFF. For the CDR3, the DNA is TGTGCCAGCAGTTTTCGGGACAGGGGGTATACCGGGGAGCTGTTTTTT.

On this clone: An end of the junction differs from the germline gene, which may be a read error. This chain links TRBV27 with TRBJ1-1; D possibly corresponds to TRBD1 (6 bases). Germline CDR1 and CDR2: MNHEY and SMNVEV (reference sequence). The CDR3 runs to 13 residues. CDR3 residues: CASSFQGNIEAFF. The DNA for the CDR3 is TGTGCCAGCAGTTTTCAGGGGAACATTGAAGCTTTCTTT.

This clone was detected a few times. The V call is TRBV7-9, the J call TRBJ2-2; 12 bases agree with TRBD2. This CDR3 contains 15 residues. The trim removed 5 bases at V and 5 bases at J, leaving 3 bases unmatched. Germline CDR1 is SEHNR and CDR2 is FQNEAQ (reference sequence). For the CDR3, the DNA is TGTGCCAGCAGCGACCTAGCGGGAGGGACCGGGGAGCTGTTTTTT. Its translation is CASSDLAGGTGELFF.

The J gene is TRBJ2-1, the V gene TRBV5-6; tentative D call: TRBD1 (6 bases). Trimming cost V 5 bases and J 6 bases, with 12 bases left between them. This CDR3 is built from 13 residues. Germline V gene sequence: CDR1 SGHDT, CDR2 YYEEEE. The CDR3 sequence: CASRPTGFNEQFF. The CDR3 nucleotides read TGTGCCAGCAGACCTACAGGGTTCAATGAGCAGTTCTTC.

At least ten counts were recorded for this clone. V and J are TRBV7-8 and TRBJ2-1, with 7 bases identical to TRBD1. This CDR3 has 16 amino acids. V shed 4 bases, J shed 7 bases, and the junction held 13 bases outside the gene matches. Germline V gene lookup returns CDR1 SGHVS and CDR2 FQNEAQ. Written as DNA, the CDR3 is TGTGCCAGCAGCTCACCAGAACAGGGGTGGAGGAATGAGCAGTTCTTC. This gives the protein CASSSPEQGWRNEQFF.

This chain links TRBV7-9 with TRBJ2-7; D possibly corresponds to TRBD2 (5 bases). Trimming removed 5 bases at V and 3 bases at J, with 17 bases between. The V gene's germline CDR1 is SEHNR and CDR2 FQNEAQ (reference sequence). The CDR3 is 15 amino acids. CDR3 coding DNA: TGTGCCAGCAGCCCTGACGGACTGGATTACTACGAGCAGTACTTC. It yields the protein CASSPDGLDYYEQYF.

V gene TRBV5-1 combines with J gene TRBJ2-3, with 7 bases matching TRBD1. Trimming at V came to 3 bases and at J to 2 bases, leaving 12 bases not matched to a gene. Germline V lookup: CDR1 SGHRS, CDR2 YFSETQ. The CDR3 runs to 17 residues. DNA of the CDR3: TGCGCCAGCAGCTGGCCGGCACGGGACAGTAACACAGATACGCAGTATTTT. It is translated as CASSWPARDSNTDTQYF.

The chain combines TRBV4-3 with TRBJ2-2; the match to TRBD1 covers 8 bases. V was clipped by 2 bases and J by 4 bases; unmatched bases: 6. The germline gives CDR1 LGHNA, CDR2 YSLEER. The CDR3 loop spans 16 amino acids. The CDR3 DNA follows: TGCGCCAGCAGCCAACTAGACAGGGGAGGCACCGGGGAGCTGTTTTTT. It codes for CASSQLDRGGTGELFF.

The sample holds a few counts of this clone. The chain uses TRBV5-5 and TRBJ2-2, with 9 positions matching TRBD1. V gave up 4 bases and J gave up 8 bases; unmatched junction bases: 12. CDR1 is SGHKS and CDR2 is YYEKEE in the germline V gene (reference sequence). CDR3 length: 16 amino acids. The CDR3 here is CASSIRTGVNLGELFF. CDR3 coding DNA: TGTGCCAGCAGCATCCGGACAGGGGTCAACCTGGGGGAGCTGTTTTTT.

The rearrangement joins TRBV2 to TRBJ1-6; possible D gene TRBD1, 5 bases. CDR3 length: 15 amino acids. Germline CDR1 reads SNHLY; CDR2 reads FYNNEI. The ends were cut back, 7 bases at V and 1 base at J, with 11 bases in the middle. As DNA, the CDR3 is TGTGCCAGCAAGAGGACAAGATCCTATAATTCACCCCTCCACTTT. Translation gives CASKRTRSYNSPLHF.

V and J are TRBV29-1 and TRBJ2-1; TRBD2 is a possible D gene (5 bases). The V gene's germline CDR1 is SQVTM and CDR2 ANQGSEA. This CDR3 comprises 16 residues. V was shortened by 7 bases and J by 0 bases, with 19 bases between the two germline ends. CDR3 region: CSAKAATRGSYNEQFF. CDR3 nucleotide sequence: TGCAGCGCAAAAGCGGCCACCCGAGGCTCCTACAATGAGCAGTTCTTC.

The chain combines TRBV6-5 with TRBJ1-1; D might be TRBD1 (5 bases). Deletions cut 7 bases from V and 5 bases from J, with 14 bases between. CDR1 and CDR2 (germline): MNHEY, SVGAGI. The CDR3 contains 13 residues. The CDR3 is CASINGGETEAFF. For the CDR3, the DNA is TGTGCCAGCATCAATGGGGGGGAAACTGAAGCTTTCTTT.

The chain carries TRBV28 and TRBJ2-5, with 7 bases aligning to TRBD1. The CDR3 runs 13 residues. The J segment lost 5 bases and the V segment lost 6 bases, leaving 6 bases of the junction unmatched. In germline, CDR1 is MDHEN, CDR2 SYDVKM. CDR3 sequence (DNA): TGTGCCAGCAGCCGTGGACAGGACGAGACCCAGTACTTC. Translation gives CASSRGQDETQYF.

This sequence joins TRBV10-2 and TRBJ2-7, with 12 bases that match TRBD2. CDR1 is WSHSY and CDR2 is SAAADI in the germline V gene. The trim removed 3 bases at V and 5 bases at J, leaving 11 bases unmatched. This CDR3 contains 17 residues. CDR3 nucleotide sequence: TGCGCCAGCAGTGAAGTGGCGACTAGCGGGAGTCCAGACGAGCAGTACTTC. Translation: CASSEVATSGSPDEQYF.

The V call is TRBV6-5, the J call TRBJ2-1; 8 positions agree with TRBD1. The trim removed 6 bases at V and 9 bases at J, leaving 7 bases unmatched. The CDR3 is 13 amino acids. CDR1 and CDR2 from the germline V gene are MNHEY and SVGAGI. The chain's CDR3 is CASRRTGNGEQFF. The CDR3 DNA reads TGTGCCAGCAGACGGACAGGGAACGGTGAGCAGTTCTTC.